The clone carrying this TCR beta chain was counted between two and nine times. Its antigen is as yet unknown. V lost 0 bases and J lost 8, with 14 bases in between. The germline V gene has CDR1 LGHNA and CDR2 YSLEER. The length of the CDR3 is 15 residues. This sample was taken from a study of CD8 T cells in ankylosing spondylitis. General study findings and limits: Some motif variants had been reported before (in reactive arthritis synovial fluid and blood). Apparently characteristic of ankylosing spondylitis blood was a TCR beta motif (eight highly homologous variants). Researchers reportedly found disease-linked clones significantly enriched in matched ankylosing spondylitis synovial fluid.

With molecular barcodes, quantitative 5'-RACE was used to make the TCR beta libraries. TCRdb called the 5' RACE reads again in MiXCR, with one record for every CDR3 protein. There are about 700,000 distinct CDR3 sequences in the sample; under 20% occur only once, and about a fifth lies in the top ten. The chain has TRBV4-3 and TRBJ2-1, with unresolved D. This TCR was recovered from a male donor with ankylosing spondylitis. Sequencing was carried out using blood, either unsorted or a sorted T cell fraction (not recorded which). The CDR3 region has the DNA TGCGCCAGCAGCCAAGATTCTTCGCAAAGGGATGAGCAGTTCTTC. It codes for CASSQDSSQRDEQFF.